This T cell receptor beta chain was sequenced for a study of blood T cell repertoires in COVID-19. V lost 5 bases to trimming and J lost 6 bases; unmatched junction nucleotides: 5. Germline V lookup: CDR1 SGHVS, CDR2 FQNEAQ. This CDR3 comprises 15 residues. Using immunoSEQ multiplex PCR, the repertoire was profiled, and TCRdb retains in-frame clones only, with some absent. The sample shows some 280,000 clones, approximately 86% of them seen only once. The chain uses TRBV7-8 and TRBJ2-1; TRBD2 aligns across 12 bases. The sequencing input was peripheral blood. The clonotype was recovered from a woman aged 45-65 years with active or convalescent COVID-19. The CDR3 loop reads CASSTGTSGFNEQFF. In DNA, the CDR3 is TGTGCCAGCAGCACCGGGACTAGCGGGTTCAATGAGCAGTTCTTC.